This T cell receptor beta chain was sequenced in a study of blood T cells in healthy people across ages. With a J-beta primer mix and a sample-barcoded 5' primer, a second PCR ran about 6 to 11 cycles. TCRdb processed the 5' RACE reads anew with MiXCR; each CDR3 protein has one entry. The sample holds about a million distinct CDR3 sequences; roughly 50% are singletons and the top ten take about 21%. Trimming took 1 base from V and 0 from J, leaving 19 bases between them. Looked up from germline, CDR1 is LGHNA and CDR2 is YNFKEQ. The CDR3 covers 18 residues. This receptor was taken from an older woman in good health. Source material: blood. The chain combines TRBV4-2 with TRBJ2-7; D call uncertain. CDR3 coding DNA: TGTGCCAGCAGCCAAGTTAGGGATGCAGGCGGTAGCTCCTACGAGCAGTACTTC. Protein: CASSQVRDAGGSSYEQYF.